Included here is one T cell receptor beta chain sequence, with context. Antigen unknown. This table comes from immunoSEQ multiplex PCR, and its TCRdb copy is limited to in-frame clones, with some not included. The sample has about 60,000 clones, around 83% seen once. This specimen comes from a study of OX40 agonist ivuxolimab in advanced cancers. Study background: The group had a mean age of around 60 years, ranged from about 23 to 85, and was roughly 83% male.

Regarding the study as a whole: Compared with CD4+, CD8+ T cells on average had more expanded clones. At doses 0.1 to 3.0 mg/kg, CD4+ and CD8+ clones expanded.

Germline CDR1 is SNHLY and CDR2 is FYNNEI. V lost 0 bases, J lost 2 bases, and 4 bases lay in between. The CDR3 has 14 amino acids. A history of autoimmune disease or systemic immunosuppression excluded patients. This receptor was identified in an adult with an advanced solid tumor such as melanoma, head and neck, liver or kidney cancer. The specimen comprised CD4+ or CD8+ T cells sorted from blood, sampled in a trial of the OX40 agonist ivuxolimab. The genes are TRBV2 and TRBJ2-2; no clear D gene. The CDR3 DNA sequence: TGTGCCAGCAGTGAAGCGCTTAACACCGGGGAGCTGTTTTTT. It codes for CASSEALNTGELFF.